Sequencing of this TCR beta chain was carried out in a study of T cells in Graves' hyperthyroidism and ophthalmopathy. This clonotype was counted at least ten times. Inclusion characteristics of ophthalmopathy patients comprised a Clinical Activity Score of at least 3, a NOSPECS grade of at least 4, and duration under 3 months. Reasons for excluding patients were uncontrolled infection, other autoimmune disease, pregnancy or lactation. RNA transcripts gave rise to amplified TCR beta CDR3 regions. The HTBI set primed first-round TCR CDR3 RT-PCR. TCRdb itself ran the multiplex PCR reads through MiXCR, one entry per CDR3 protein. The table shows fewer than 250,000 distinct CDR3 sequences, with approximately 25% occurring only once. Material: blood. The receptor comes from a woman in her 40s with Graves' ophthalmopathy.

Here the CDR3 reads CASSVAQGREQYF. In nucleotides, the CDR3 is TGTGCCAGCAGCGTAGCACAGGGCCGCGAGCAGTACTTC. The genes are TRBV9 and TRBJ2-7; maybe TRBD1 (6 bases). V was pared by 0 bases and J by 6 bases, with 10 bases between. The CDR3 loop spans 13 amino acids. Germline V gene sequence: CDR1 SGDLS, CDR2 YYNGEE.